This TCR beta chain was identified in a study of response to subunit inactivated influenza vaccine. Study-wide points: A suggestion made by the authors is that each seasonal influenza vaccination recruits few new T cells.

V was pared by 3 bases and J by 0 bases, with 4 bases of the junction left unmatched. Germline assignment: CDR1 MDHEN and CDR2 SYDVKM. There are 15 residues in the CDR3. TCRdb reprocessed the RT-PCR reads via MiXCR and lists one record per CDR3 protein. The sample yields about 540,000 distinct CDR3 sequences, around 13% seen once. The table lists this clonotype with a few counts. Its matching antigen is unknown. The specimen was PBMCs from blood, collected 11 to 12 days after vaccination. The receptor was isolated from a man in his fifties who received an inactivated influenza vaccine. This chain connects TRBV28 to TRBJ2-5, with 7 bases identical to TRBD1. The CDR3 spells CASSFSDRDQETQYF. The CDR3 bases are TGTGCCAGCAGTTTCTCCGACAGGGACCAAGAGACCCAGTACTTC.